The clone carrying this T cell receptor (beta chain) appeared a few times. This CDR3 is built from 16 residues. V dropped 0 bases and J dropped 0 bases, with 10 bases sitting between them. Germline V gene lookup returns CDR1 SGHNT and CDR2 YYREEE (reference sequence). The use of a sample-barcoded 5' primer and a J-beta primer mix characterized a second PCR of about 6 to 11 cycles. TCRdb used MiXCR to reprocess the 5' RACE reads, holding one entry per CDR3 protein. The repertoire has about 730,000 distinct CDR3 sequences, roughly 44% of them found once; the top ten carry 20% to 25%. This record belongs to a study of blood T cells in healthy people across ages.

Input material: blood. The sequence was collected from a woman aged 60-75 years in good health. The gene calls are TRBV5-4 and TRBJ2-1, with a possible D match to TRBD2 (5 bases). The CDR3 DNA reads as TGTGCCAGCAGCTTGGGAGGGTCCAGCTCCTACAATGAGCAGTTCTTC. This codes for CASSLGGSSSYNEQFF.